The 9 T cell receptor beta chains below were found in one sample sequenced in a study of neurological immune-mediated disorders. TCRdb itself ran the 5' RACE reads through MiXCR, one entry per CDR3 protein. The table lists tens of thousands of distinct CDR3 sequences, over 10% of them singletons, with less than 2% in the top ten. Specimen: PBMCs. The receptors shown here come from a man between 60 and 70 years old in good health.

The chain combines TRBV11-1 with TRBJ2-1; 9 bases agree with TRBD2. The CDR3 length is 18 residues. From germline, CDR1 is SGHAT and CDR2 FQDESV (reference sequence). With V trimmed by 4 bases and J by 8 bases, 18 bases remained unmatched. The CDR3 protein is CASSSQTSIGGGGYEQFF. DNA of the CDR3: TGTGCCAGCAGCTCCCAAACTTCGATTGGCGGGGGGGGATATGAGCAGTTCTTC.

CDR3 nucleotide sequence: TGCGCCAGCAGCTCCTCAGACAGGCCGTACACAGATACGCAGTATTTT. It translates to CASSSSDRPYTDTQYF. The chain carries TRBV5-1 and TRBJ2-3, with D perhaps matching TRBD1 (6 bases). Trimming removed 3 bases at V and 2 bases at J, with 16 bases between. The CDR3 covers 16 residues. CDR1 and CDR2 (germline): SGHRS, YFSETQ.

The chain recombines TRBV5-6 with TRBJ2-4; TRBD2 might be the D (5 bases). Per the germline V gene, CDR1 is SGHDT and CDR2 is YYEEEE. This CDR3 has 15 residues. V was pared by 5 bases and J by 1 base, with 13 bases between. CDR3 loop: CASRRTGGAKNIQYF. CDR3 sequence (DNA): TGTGCCAGCAGAAGGACCGGCGGGGCCAAAAACATTCAGTACTTC.

This clonotype was observed at least ten times. CDR3 sequence reads: CASSPGISTDTQYF. The CDR3 DNA sequence: TGTGCCAGCAGCCCGGGGATCAGCACAGATACGCAGTATTTT. The V and J genes are TRBV7-2 and TRBJ2-3; D is possibly TRBD2 (5 bases). The CDR3 has 14 residues. V lost 5 bases and J 0 bases, leaving 9 bases between the germline ends. Germline V gives CDR1 SGHTA, CDR2 FQGNSA. The variable domain in full, completed from reference TRBV7-2 and TRBJ2-3, reads GAGVSQSPSNKVTEKGKDVELRCDPISGHTALYWYRQSLGQGLEFLIYFQGNSAPDKSGLPSDRFSAERTGGSVSTLTIQRTQQEDSAVYLCASSPGISTDTQYFGPGTRLTVL.

This clonotype was seen many times. The chain carries TRBV20-1 and TRBJ1-1; 9 bases map to TRBD1. In germline, CDR1 is DFQATT, CDR2 SNEGSKA (reference sequence). Unmatched junction bases numbered 6, after V lost 4 bases and J lost 3 bases. The CDR3 sequence is 14 residues long. As DNA, the CDR3 is TGCAGTGCTAAACCGGGACAGGGATACACTGAAGCTTTCTTT. Protein product: CSAKPGQGYTEAFF.

Ten or more counts support this clonotype. This sequence joins TRBV20-1 and TRBJ2-7; D not certain. V dropped 0 bases and J dropped 3 bases, with 9 bases sitting between them. The CDR3 totals 13 residues. Germline CDR1 reads DFQATT; CDR2 reads SNEGSKA (reference sequence). For the CDR3, the DNA is TGCAGTGCTAGAGAATCCCCCCTCTACGAGCAGTACTTC. This sequence encodes CSARESPLYEQYF.

This clonotype was counted many times. This sequence joins TRBV12-3 or TRBV12-4 and TRBJ1-2, with 9 bases lining up with TRBD1. V lost 7 bases to trimming and J lost 4 bases; unmatched junction nucleotides: 16. The CDR3 has 17 amino acids. CDR3 loop: CASTLGQQGARAYGYTF. The CDR3, as DNA: TGTGCCAGCACCCTGGGGCAACAGGGGGCGAGAGCCTATGGCTACACCTTC.

The chain recombines TRBV28 with TRBJ2-1; tentative D call: TRBD2 (6 bases). Germline V gene data show CDR1 as MDHEN and CDR2 as SYDVKM. This CDR3 is 17 amino acids long. Trimming took 5 bases from V and 0 from J, leaving 17 bases between them. CDR3 loop: CASSRPASASSYNEQFF. The CDR3 bases are TGTGCCAGCAGTCGTCCGGCTAGCGCGAGCTCCTACAATGAGCAGTTCTTC.

In its sample, this clonotype was seen many times. This CDR3 reads CASSQEGTYEQYF. The CDR3 DNA is TGCGCCAGCAGCCAAGAAGGTACCTACGAGCAGTACTTC. The chain combines TRBV4-3 with TRBJ2-7; D ambiguous. The length of the CDR3 is 13 residues. V lost 0 bases and J lost 2, with 5 bases in between. CDR1 LGHNA and CDR2 YSLEER come from the germline V gene.